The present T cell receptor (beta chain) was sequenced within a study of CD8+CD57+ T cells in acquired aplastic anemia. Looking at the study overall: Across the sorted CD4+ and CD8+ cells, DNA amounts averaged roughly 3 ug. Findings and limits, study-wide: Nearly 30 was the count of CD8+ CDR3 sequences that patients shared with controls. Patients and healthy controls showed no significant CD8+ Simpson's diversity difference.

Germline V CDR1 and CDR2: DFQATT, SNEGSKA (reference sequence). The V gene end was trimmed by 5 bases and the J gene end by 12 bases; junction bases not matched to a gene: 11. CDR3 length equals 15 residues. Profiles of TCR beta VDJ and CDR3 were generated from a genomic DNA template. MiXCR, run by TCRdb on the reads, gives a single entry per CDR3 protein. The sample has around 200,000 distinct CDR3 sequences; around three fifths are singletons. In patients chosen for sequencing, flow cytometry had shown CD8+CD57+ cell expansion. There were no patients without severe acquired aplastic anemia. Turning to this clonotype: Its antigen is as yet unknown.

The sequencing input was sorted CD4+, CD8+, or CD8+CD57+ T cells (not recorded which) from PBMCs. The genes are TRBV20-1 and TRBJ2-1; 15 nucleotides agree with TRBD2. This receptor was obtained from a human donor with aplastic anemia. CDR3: CSARTSGGGPKGQFF. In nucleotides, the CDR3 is TGCAGTGCTCGGACTAGCGGGGGGGGGCCAAAAGGGCAGTTCTTC.